The source of this T cell receptor (beta chain) is a study of blood T cell repertoires in COVID-19. The wider study: Nucleic acid was either cDNA or gDNA, and it came from T cells, B-cell-depleted T cells, or PBMCs.

Per the authors' pipeline: Amplification of reference gene primers provided the estimated nucleated cell counts. The method was immunoSEQ multiplex PCR; TCRdb's version includes in-frame clones alone and lacks a portion of them. For V, J and clone size, that table is used; D and trimming come from the DNA. This sample has a few hundred thousand clones, with about nine tenths found just once. The TCR comes from a man between 18 and 35 years old with active or convalescent COVID-19. Sequenced input: peripheral blood.

DNA for the CDR3: TGCGCCAGCAGCGACGTGGGGCAATTGACACCCCAGCATTTT. Encoded protein: CASSDVGQLTPQHF. The rearrangement links TRBV4-1 to TRBJ1-5, with TRBD1 as a possible D gene (5 bases). The length of the CDR3 is 14 residues. Germline assignment: CDR1 MGHRA and CDR2 YSYEKL. With 5 bases removed from V and 10 bases from J, the gap between germline ends came to 18 bases.